This T cell receptor beta chain was recovered during a study of blood T cell repertoires in COVID-19. The wider study: T cells, B-cell-depleted T cells, or PBMCs supplied cDNA or gDNA.

The protocol was immunoSEQ multiplex PCR, while the TCRdb copy is restricted to in-frame clones and leaves out a portion. The sample contains 65,000 to 90,000 clones, about nine tenths of which appear only once. Per the germline V gene, CDR1 is SQVTM and CDR2 is ANQGSEA. CDR3 length: 12 residues. The ends lost 4 bases at V and 4 bases at J; junction bases unmatched: 1. This TCR was sampled from a woman aged 45-60 years with active or convalescent COVID-19. The V call is TRBV29-1, the J call TRBJ1-1; the match to TRBD1 covers 9 bases. Sequenced input: peripheral blood. In nucleotides, the CDR3 is TGCAGCGTTGGACAGGGGGGCACTGAAGCTTTCTTT. Its protein is CSVGQGGTEAFF.